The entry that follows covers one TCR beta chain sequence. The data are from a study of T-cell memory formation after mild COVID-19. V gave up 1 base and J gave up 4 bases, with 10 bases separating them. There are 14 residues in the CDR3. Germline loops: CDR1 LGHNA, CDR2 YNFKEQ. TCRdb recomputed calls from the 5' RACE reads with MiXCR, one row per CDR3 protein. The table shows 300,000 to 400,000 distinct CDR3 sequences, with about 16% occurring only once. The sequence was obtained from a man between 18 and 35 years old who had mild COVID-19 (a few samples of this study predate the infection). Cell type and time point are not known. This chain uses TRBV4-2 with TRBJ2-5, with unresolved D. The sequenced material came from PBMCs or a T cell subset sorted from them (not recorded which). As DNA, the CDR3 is TGTGCCAGCAGCCAAGTTGAGCCTGGAGAGACCCAGTACTTC. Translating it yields CASSQVEPGETQYF.